The TCR beta chain described here comes from a study of blood T cell repertoires in COVID-19. Study-wide context: From the United States, Italy and Spain came samples of acute and convalescent COVID-19. From T cells, B-cell-depleted T cells, or PBMCs came the material, which was cDNA or gDNA.

As processed by the authors: Estimation of nucleated cell counts relied on the amplification of reference gene primers. Assay: immunoSEQ multiplex PCR; the TCRdb copy retains only in-frame clones and omits some. V and J calls and clone size are copied from that table; D and trimming were computed from the DNA. The data contain 200,000 to 250,000 clones, roughly four fifths of them singletons. The CDR3 has 15 residues. V was pared by 4 bases and J by 4 bases, with 12 bases between. CDR1 is SGHDT and CDR2 is YYEEEE in the germline V gene. This receptor was taken from a woman in her 70s with acute or convalescent COVID-19. The chain couples TRBV5-6 to TRBJ1-6, with a possible D match to TRBD1 (6 bases). The material sequenced was peripheral blood. CDR3 protein: CASSLGTLYNSPLHF. The CDR3 DNA reads as TGTGCCAGCAGCCTAGGGACACTTTATAATTCACCCCTCCACTTT.